The clone carrying this TCR beta chain occurred a few times. Its matching antigen is unknown. CDR1 and CDR2 (germline): SGHRS, YFSETQ. The CDR3 is made up of 15 amino acids. Unmatched junction bases numbered 9, after V lost 4 bases and J lost 5 bases. The sample is drawn from a study of CD8 T cells in ankylosing spondylitis. Findings of the study overall: Characteristic, it appeared, of ankylosing spondylitis blood was a TCR beta motif of several highly homologous variants. Relatively scarce in peripheral blood, disease-linked clones were CD8+. Existing reports had already noted some motif variants in reactive arthritis synovial fluid and blood. Disease-linked clones reportedly showed significant enrichment in matched ankylosing spondylitis synovial fluid.

Making the TCR beta libraries involved quantitative 5'-RACE with molecular barcodes. TCRdb reanalysed the 5' RACE reads using MiXCR and keeps one entry per CDR3 protein. The data show some 800,000 distinct CDR3 sequences, about 12% seen once. Sequencing used blood, either unsorted or a sorted T cell fraction (not recorded which). This TCR came from a male donor with ankylosing spondylitis. The genes are TRBV5-1 and TRBJ2-5, with 9 bases identical to TRBD2. The CDR3 DNA follows: TGCGCCAGCAGCCAATTTTTAGCGGGAGCTGAGACCCAGTACTTC. Translation: CASSQFLAGAETQYF.